The rows below give T cell receptor beta chains drawn from one sample of a study of control samples from healthy donors and cancer patients. Produced via immunoSEQ multiplex PCR; TCRdb's table is partial and in-frame only. The table lists about 130,000 clones, roughly 92% of them singletons, with around 6% in the top ten. The sample comprised blood. The source of these receptors is a man between 18 and 35 years old in good health. CDR3s include the opening cysteine and the closing phenylalanine or tryptophan. D genes are given only for firm matches. Clone size appears in some rows only: once, few, many, or a class for an expanded clone.

CDR3 protein: CASSLGGLSEAFF
CDR3 DNA: TGTGCCAGCAGTCTGGGGGGGCTCAGTGAAGCTTTCTTT
J gene: TRBJ1-1
V gene: TRBV6-5
CDR3 length: 13
clone size: NA
D gene: NA

CDR3 protein: CASSQADTSNNEQFF
CDR3 DNA: TGTGCCAGCAGTCAAGCGGACACCAGCAACAATGAGCAGTTCTTC
J gene: TRBJ2-1
V gene: TRBV28
CDR3 length: 15
clone size: once
D gene: NA

CDR3 protein: CARSPGGRDTQYF
CDR3 DNA: TGTGCCAGAAGCCCCGGAGGAAGGGATACGCAGTATTTT
J gene: TRBJ2-3
V gene: TRBV5-3
CDR3 length: 13
clone size: NA
D gene: NA

CDR3 protein: CASSALVVTGIYNEQFF
CDR3 DNA: TGTGCCAGCAGTGCCCTTGTAGTTACAGGGATTTACAATGAGCAGTTCTTC
J gene: TRBJ2-1
V gene: TRBV6-1
CDR3 length: 17
clone size: NA
D gene: NA

CDR3 protein: CASSQTGGTQYF
CDR3 DNA: TGCGCCAGCAGCCAGACGGGAGGTACGCAGTATTTT
J gene: TRBJ2-3
V gene: TRBV4-1
CDR3 length: 12
clone size: NA
D gene: TRBD2

CDR3 protein: CASSWGLAGGNTGELFF
CDR3 DNA: TGCGCCAGCAGCTGGGGACTAGCGGGGGGAAACACCGGGGAGCTGTTTTTT
J gene: TRBJ2-2
V gene: TRBV5-1
CDR3 length: 17
clone size: once
D gene: TRBD2

CDR3 protein: CASSLEDRGSAEAFF
CDR3 DNA: TGTGCCAGCAGCTTAGAGGATCGGGGGTCGGCTGAAGCTTTCTTT
J gene: TRBJ1-1
V gene: TRBV7-2
CDR3 length: 15
clone size: NA
D gene: NA

CDR3 protein: CASSLGQAYNSPLHF
CDR3 DNA: TGTGCCAGCAGCCTCGGACAGGCCTATAATTCACCCCTCCACTTT
J gene: TRBJ1-6
V gene: TRBV7-9
CDR3 length: 15
clone size: NA
D gene: TRBD1

CDR3 protein: CASSHRRTSGTDTQYF
CDR3 DNA: TGTGCCAGCAGCCACAGGCGGACTAGCGGCACAGATACGCAGTATTTT
J gene: TRBJ2-3
V gene: TRBV5-5
CDR3 length: 16
clone size: NA
D gene: TRBD2

CDR3 protein: CASSFRWASGGRTDTQYF
CDR3 DNA: TGTGCCAGCAGCTTCCGTTGGGCTAGCGGGGGCCGGACAGATACGCAGTATTTT
J gene: TRBJ2-3
V gene: TRBV5-6
CDR3 length: 18
clone size: NA
D gene: TRBD2

CDR3 protein: CASNVLQGGGTEAFF
CDR3 DNA: TGTGCCAGCAACGTCTTACAGGGAGGGGGCACTGAAGCTTTCTTT
J gene: TRBJ1-1
V gene: TRBV6-5
CDR3 length: 15
clone size: NA
D gene: NA

CDR3 protein: CASSMLMGGTEAFF
CDR3 DNA: TGTGCCAGTAGTATGCTAATGGGAGGCACTGAAGCTTTCTTT
J gene: TRBJ1-1
V gene: TRBV19
CDR3 length: 14
clone size: NA
D gene: NA

CDR3 protein: CASSYGGGGTDTQYF
CDR3 DNA: TGTGCCAGCAGTTACGGCGGGGGGGGAACAGATACGCAGTATTTT
J gene: TRBJ2-3
V gene: TRBV6-5
CDR3 length: 15
clone size: NA
D gene: TRBD2

CDR3 protein: CASSRDRANEKLFF
CDR3 DNA: TGTGCCAGCAGCCGGGACCGTGCTAATGAAAAACTGTTTTTT
J gene: TRBJ1-4
V gene: TRBV5-4
CDR3 length: 14
clone size: NA
D gene: NA

CDR3 protein: CASSLGRARKQYF
CDR3 DNA: TGTGCCAGCAGCCTGGGACGAGCTCGTAAGCAGTACTTC
J gene: TRBJ2-7
V gene: TRBV11-2
CDR3 length: 13
clone size: NA
D gene: NA

CDR3 protein: CASSLKGGYEQYF
CDR3 DNA: TGTGCCAGCAGTTTAAAAGGTGGTTACGAGCAGTACTTC
J gene: TRBJ2-7
V gene: TRBV27
CDR3 length: 13
clone size: NA
D gene: NA

CDR3 protein: CASSLAETQYF
CDR3 DNA: TGTGCCAGCAGCTTAGCGGAGACCCAGTACTTC
J gene: TRBJ2-5
V gene: TRBV11-2
CDR3 length: 11
clone size: NA
D gene: NA

CDR3 protein: CASSQGVRRRGHTGELFF
CDR3 DNA: TGCGCCAGCAGCCAAGGGGTGAGGCGGCGGGGTCACACCGGGGAGCTGTTTTTT
J gene: TRBJ2-2
V gene: TRBV4-1
CDR3 length: 18
clone size: NA
D gene: NA

CDR3 protein: CSVEVYRTRGTEAFF
CDR3 DNA: TGCAGCGTTGAAGTGTATAGGACTAGGGGCACTGAAGCTTTCTTT
J gene: TRBJ1-1
V gene: TRBV29-1
CDR3 length: 15
clone size: NA
D gene: NA

CDR3 protein: CAWDSGGAYNEQFF
CDR3 DNA: TGTGCCTGGGATAGCGGGGGGGCTTACAATGAGCAGTTCTTC
J gene: TRBJ2-1
V gene: TRBV30
CDR3 length: 14
clone size: NA
D gene: TRBD2